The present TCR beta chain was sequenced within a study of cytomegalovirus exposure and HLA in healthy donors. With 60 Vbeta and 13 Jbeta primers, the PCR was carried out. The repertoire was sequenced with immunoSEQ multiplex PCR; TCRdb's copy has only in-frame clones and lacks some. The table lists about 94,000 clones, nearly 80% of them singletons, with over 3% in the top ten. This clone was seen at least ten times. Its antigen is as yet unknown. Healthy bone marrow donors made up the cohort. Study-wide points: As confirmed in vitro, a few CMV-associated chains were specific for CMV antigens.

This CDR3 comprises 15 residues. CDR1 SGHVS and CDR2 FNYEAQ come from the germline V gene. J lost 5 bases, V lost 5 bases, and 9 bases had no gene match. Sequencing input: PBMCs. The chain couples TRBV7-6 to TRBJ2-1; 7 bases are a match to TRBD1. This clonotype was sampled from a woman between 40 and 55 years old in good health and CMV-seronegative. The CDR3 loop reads CASSLRQGIDNEQFF. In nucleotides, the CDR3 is TGTGCCAGCAGCCTCCGACAGGGAATCGACAATGAGCAGTTCTTC.